This T cell receptor beta chain originates from a study of early T cells in non-severe SARS-CoV-2 infection. Study-level background: Unsorted whole-blood RNA was sequenced in bulk, leaving chains unpaired.

This clonotype was seen ten or more times. TCRdb ran MiXCR on the 5' RACE reads and lists one entry per CDR3 protein. The sample contains around 37,000 distinct CDR3 sequences, about 8.2% of which appear only once. The CDR3 totals 15 residues. The germline V gene has CDR1 KGHDR and CDR2 SFDVKD. V shed 2 bases and J shed 5 bases, with 13 bases lying between them. The sequence came from an adult who was a healthcare worker with PCR-confirmed SARS-CoV-2 infection or an uninfected control (not recorded which). This chain joins TRBV24-1 and TRBJ2-3; D is undetermined. Sequencing was carried out using whole blood. The CDR3 nucleotides read TGTGCCACCAGTGATTCGTGGGATAAGTTAGATACGCAGTATTTT. Translating gives CATSDSWDKLDTQYF.